The present T cell receptor (beta chain) was sequenced within a study of shared clonotypes between healthy human individuals. The material for each subset, its genomic DNA, was split evenly across several immunoSEQ plates. Authors' analysis steps: Junction-only sequences without quality scores were provided by ImmunoSEQ, so filtering was different. Assay used: immunoSEQ multiplex PCR; TCRdb lists only in-frame clones, some missing. The DNA gave D and trimming, while V, J and clone size come from that table. The sample includes 2.3 million or so clones, roughly 93% seen only once; the top ten take about 0.41%. Trimming took 2 bases from V and 8 from J; bases not matched to a gene: 5. In germline, CDR1 is MDHEN, CDR2 SYDVKM. CDR3 length: 14 residues.

Source material: naive CD4+ T cells from PBMCs. This sample's subset: CD45RA+ positively selected. The clonotype originates from a man between 18 and 35 years old in good health. Some clones in this sample may be carry-over from other donors' samples. The chain combines TRBV28 with TRBJ1-4; 7 bases map to TRBD1. The chain's CDR3 is CASSLGGQREKLFF. CDR3 coding DNA: TGTGCCAGCAGTTTAGGGGGACAGAGAGAAAAACTGTTTTTT.